This is a list of T cell receptor beta chains from one sample in a study. MiXCR, applied by TCRdb to the RT-PCR reads, yields one record per CDR3 protein. The repertoire holds more than 550,000 distinct CDR3 sequences, with approximately 15% as singletons. The specimen was memory CD4+ T cells from blood. These TCRs come from a female donor in good health, serving as a healthy control. Both conserved end residues are part of each CDR3. D genes are given only for firm matches. The size field is filled for only some rows; it gives once, few, many or a size class.

TRBV3-1	TRBJ1-3	NA	NA	CASRGDGVGNTIYF	TGTGCCAGCAGGGGGGATGGGGTTGGAAACACCATATATTTT
TRBV9	TRBJ1-6	TRBD1	NA	CASSVGSGQLKGSPLHF	TGTGCCAGCAGCGTAGGATCGGGACAGCTGAAGGGTTCACCCCTCCACTTT
TRBV24-1	TRBJ2-2	NA	many	CATSDPLTIGELFF	TGTGCCACCAGTGATCCTCTAACTATCGGGGAGCTGTTTTTT
TRBV28	TRBJ2-7	NA	few	CASMANYEQYF	TGTGCCAGCATGGCTAACTACGAGCAGTACTTC
TRBV7-3	TRBJ2-2	NA	NA	CASSYGTPNTGELFF	TGTGCCAGCAGCTACGGGACTCCAAACACCGGGGAGCTGTTTTTT
TRBV29-1	TRBJ1-4	NA	many	CSVGVRGTNEKLFF	TGCAGCGTTGGGGTGAGGGGCACTAATGAAAAACTGTTTTTT
TRBV18	TRBJ2-1	NA	NA	CASSLRDGYNEQFF	TGTGCCAGCTCACTACGGGACGGCTACAATGAGCAGTTCTTC
TRBV27	TRBJ2-5	TRBD2	NA	CASSLMWAGGEETQYF	TGTGCCAGCAGTTTAATGTGGGCGGGAGGAGAGGAGACCCAGTACTTC
TRBV15	TRBJ2-1	NA	NA	CATSRDRRHYNEQFF	TGTGCCACCAGCAGAGATCGACGTCATTACAATGAGCAGTTCTTC
TRBV6-2/TRBV6-3	TRBJ2-7	NA	few	CASKAASQRAYEQYF	TGTGCCAGCAAGGCCGCTAGCCAGCGTGCCTACGAGCAGTACTTC
TRBV4-3	TRBJ1-4	NA	NA	CASSPEPGRGIEKLFF	TGCGCCAGCAGCCCGGAGCCAGGGAGGGGTATTGAAAAACTGTTTTTT
TRBV7-2	TRBJ2-1	TRBD2	few	CASSLVLAGGSEQFF	TGTGCCAGCAGCTTAGTTCTAGCGGGAGGTAGTGAGCAGTTCTTC
TRBV7-2	TRBJ1-4	NA	NA	CASSLVGGSGATNEKLFF	TGTGCCAGCAGCTTAGTAGGGGGGTCGGGCGCAACTAATGAAAAACTGTTTTTT
TRBV28	TRBJ1-1	TRBD1	NA	CASNLQGARAFF	TGTGCCAGCAACCTCCAGGGGGCCAGGGCTTTCTTT
TRBV9	TRBJ1-6	TRBD1	NA	CASSDSDRGPSGLHF	TGTGCCAGCAGCGACTCCGACAGGGGGCCTTCGGGCCTCCACTTT
TRBV12-3/TRBV12-4	TRBJ1-5	NA	few	CASRVSTFQPQHF	TGTGCCAGTCGAGTCTCGACGTTTCAGCCCCAGCATTTT
TRBV3-1	TRBJ1-1	NA	NA	CASSPSPGHEAFF	TGTGCCAGCAGCCCGTCTCCGGGACACGAAGCTTTCTTT
TRBV27	TRBJ2-1	TRBD2	few	CASSSGLAGEEFF	TGTGCCAGCAGTTCAGGACTAGCGGGAGAAGAGTTCTTC
TRBV25-1	TRBJ2-7	NA	NA	CASGVRPYEQYF	TGTGCCAGCGGAGTCAGGCCCTACGAGCAGTACTTC
TRBV28	TRBJ1-5	NA	NA	CASKGGQNQPQHF	TGTGCCAGCAAGGGGGGGCAGAATCAGCCCCAGCATTTT
TRBV4-1	TRBJ1-5	TRBD1	many	CASSRDRGHQPQHF	TGCGCCAGCAGCCGAGACAGGGGCCATCAGCCCCAGCATTTT
TRBV18	TRBJ1-4	TRBD1	few	CASSPTGDVEKLFF	TGTGCCAGCTCGCCGACAGGGGATGTTGAAAAACTGTTTTTT
TRBV12-5	TRBJ1-2	NA	NA	CASGLGLAESYGYTF	TGTGCTAGTGGTTTGGGCCTCGCGGAGTCCTATGGCTACACCTTC
TRBV2	TRBJ2-1	TRBD2	few	CASSRLAGILNEQFF	TGTGCCAGCAGTCGCCTAGCGGGAATTTTAAATGAGCAGTTCTTC
TRBV6-5	TRBJ1-1	NA	many	CASRFGDMNTEAFF	TGTGCCAGCCGCTTTGGGGACATGAACACTGAAGCTTTCTTT
TRBV20-1	TRBJ1-2	NA	few	CSARSPGSTVFYGYTF	TGCAGTGCTAGATCACCGGGGTCAACGGTATTCTATGGCTACACCTTC
TRBV7-3	TRBJ2-7	NA	NA	CASSSTSGFEQYF	TGTGCCAGCAGCTCCACTTCGGGCTTCGAGCAGTACTTC
TRBV5-5	TRBJ1-5	NA	NA	CASSLGGSNNQPQHF	TGTGCCAGCAGCTTGGGGGGGTCAAATAATCAGCCCCAGCATTTT
TRBV20-1	TRBJ2-3	TRBD2	many	CSAESGIRGTDTQYF	TGCAGTGCGGAAAGCGGGATAAGGGGCACAGATACGCAGTATTTT
TRBV6-6	TRBJ1-2	NA	few	CASRQTTGREDYGYTF	TGTGCCAGCAGACAAACCACCGGACGGGAGGACTATGGCTACACCTTC
TRBV12-3/TRBV12-4	TRBJ1-2	TRBD1	many	CASSPTGQASYGYTF	TGTGCCAGCAGTCCCACCGGACAGGCCTCCTATGGCTACACCTTC
TRBV20-1	TRBJ1-3	NA	many	CSAKHPSGNTIYF	TGCAGTGCTAAACACCCCTCTGGAAACACCATATATTTT
TRBV28	TRBJ2-3	TRBD1	once	CASRQQGAGTDTQYF	TGTGCCAGCCGACAACAGGGGGCTGGCACAGATACGCAGTATTTT
TRBV14	TRBJ2-2	NA	few	CASSRMDTGELFF	TGTGCCAGCAGCCGGATGGACACCGGGGAGCTGTTTTTT
TRBV5-6	TRBJ2-3	TRBD2	many	CASSFLAGVRRGTDTQYF	TGTGCCAGCAGCTTTTTAGCGGGAGTCAGGAGGGGCACAGATACGCAGTATTTT
TRBV20-1	TRBJ2-5	NA	NA	CSAYYRGGTQYF	TGCAGTGCTTACTACAGGGGAGGGACCCAGTACTTC
TRBV4-2	TRBJ2-7	NA	NA	CASSQEPPPGEQYF	TGTGCCAGCAGCCAAGAGCCACCCCCAGGGGAGCAGTACTTC
TRBV18	TRBJ2-1	TRBD2	NA	CASSPRLAGGYDEQFF	TGTGCCAGCTCACCCCGACTAGCGGGAGGGTACGATGAGCAGTTCTTC
TRBV20-1	TRBJ2-5	TRBD2	many	CSARVAGLQETQYF	TGCAGTGCTAGAGTAGCGGGACTACAAGAGACCCAGTACTTC
TRBV4-1	TRBJ2-1	NA	few	CASSQEEGGGYNEQFF	TGCGCCAGCAGCCAAGAGGAGGGGGGGGGCTACAATGAGCAGTTCTTC
TRBV14	TRBJ2-4	TRBD2	NA	CASSLSGNGNIQYF	TGTGCCAGCAGCCTAAGCGGGAACGGAAATATTCAGTACTTC